Listed here is a single T cell receptor (beta chain). Its antigen is undetermined. The data stem from a study of T cell responses to AZD1222 COVID-19 vaccine. Study-level points and caveats: Nearly half of spike-specific TCRs reportedly go after variant regions that carry no mutations. Among those given AZD1222, only five to seven were seropositive at baseline. Spike-specific TCR repertoires showed rising breadth and depth after two AZD1222 doses. Clonal diversity may have been underestimated in mostly white British donors.

V dropped 6 bases and J dropped 2 bases, with 8 bases sitting between them. The CDR3 length is 12 residues. Generated by immunoSEQ multiplex PCR, the TCRdb table keeps only in-frame clones and is missing some. There are some 150,000 clones in the sample; just under 90% occur only once, and more than 4% lies in the top ten. This sequence joins TRBV12-3 or TRBV12-4 and TRBJ2-7; D is ambiguous. The material sequenced was peripheral blood, taken 28 days after the second dose of the MenACWY control vaccine. The TCR was taken from an adult who received the MenACWY meningococcal vaccine as a control. The CDR3 region has the DNA TGTGCCAGCAGGGTCATCCCCTACGAGCAGTACTTC. The encoded protein is CASRVIPYEQYF.